This T cell receptor (beta chain) was retrieved from a study of cytomegalovirus exposure and HLA in healthy donors. It was with 60 Vbeta and 13 Jbeta primers that the PCR ran. TCRdb's copy holds only in-frame clones and misses some; the assay was immunoSEQ multiplex PCR. Altogether over 150,000 clones are present, roughly 77% being singletons, with the ten largest covering less than 8.5%. Comments on this clone: Antigen specificity is unknown.

V lost 4 bases, J lost 3 bases, and 9 bases stayed unmatched. The germline gives CDR1 WNHNN, CDR2 SYGVQD (reference sequence). The CDR3 has 16 amino acids. Study results and limitations: Confirmation in vitro established that a few CMV-associated chains were specific for CMV antigens.

The specimen was PBMCs. The TCR originated in a man aged 25-40 years in good health and CMV-seropositive. The V and J genes are TRBV10-1 and TRBJ2-3; 8 bases match TRBD2. CDR3 residues: CASSGGPGGVTDTQYF. The CDR3 DNA follows: TGCGCCAGCAGTGGGGGCCCGGGAGGGGTGACAGATACGCAGTATTTT.